The entry below gives a single T cell receptor (beta chain) sequence along with its context. These data come from a study of shared clonotypes between healthy human individuals. The assay was immunoSEQ multiplex PCR, and TCRdb's table has in-frame clones only and misses some. The sample carries fewer than 650,000 clones, 76% recorded once. Germline V gene lookup returns CDR1 SGHVS and CDR2 FNYEAQ. Trimming left V 0 bases short and J 10 bases short, with 18 bases between. There are 16 residues in the CDR3. This chain links TRBV7-6 with TRBJ1-4; possible D gene TRBD1, 6 bases. The specimen sequenced was PBMCs. The source of this sequence is a woman aged 40 to 50 in good health. Some clones in this sample may be carry-over from other donors' samples. In DNA, the CDR3 is TGTGCCAGCAGCTTAGCGTTGGGGGGGGCCTTTGGAAAACTGTTTTTT. Translating gives CASSLALGGAFGKLFF.